This T cell receptor beta chain is drawn from a study of blood T cell repertoires in COVID-19. Study information: PBMCs, B-cell-depleted T cells, or T cells provided the cDNA or gDNA that made up the material.

Authors' methods: Nucleated cell counts were estimated from reference gene primer amplification. Measured with immunoSEQ multiplex PCR; TCRdb has only the in-frame clones, and not every one. Clone size and V and J calls were adopted from that table, with D and trimming inferred from the DNA. The sample contains roughly 230,000 clones, roughly 87% of which appear only once. The clonotype was recovered from a young man in a cohort exposed to, infected with or recovered from COVID-19 (not recorded which). The sample taken for sequencing was PBMCs or T cells enriched from blood (not recorded which).

DNA for the CDR3: TGCAGCGTTGTGGGACAGGGGGAGGACTATGGCTACACCTTC. Its protein product is CSVVGQGEDYGYTF. V and J are TRBV29-1 and TRBJ1-2, with 11 bases aligning to TRBD1. The CDR3 length is 14 residues. Germline CDR1 SQVTM, CDR2 ANQGSEA. Germline trimming cut 4 bases from V and 3 bases from J; bases unmatched to any gene: 4.